These 9 T cell receptor beta chains originate from one sample sequenced in a study of cytomegalovirus exposure and HLA in healthy donors. The primer mix had 60 Vbeta and 13 Jbeta primers. Repertoires were generated with immunoSEQ multiplex PCR, while TCRdb's copy carries only in-frame clones and drops some. The sample records a few hundred thousand clones, approximately 80% being singletons. Sequenced: PBMCs. The source of these receptors is a man aged 25 to 45 in good health and CMV-seronegative.

The V call is TRBV27, the J call TRBJ1-2, with D maybe TRBD1 (6 bases). This CDR3 contains 16 residues. The germline V gene encodes CDR1 MNHEY and CDR2 SMNVEV (reference sequence). V was pared by 5 bases and J by 4 bases, with 20 bases between. In nucleotides, the CDR3 is TGTGCCAGCAGTCCGGGGCAACAGGGACCCGTCTATGGCTACACCTTC. Protein product: CASSPGQQGPVYGYTF.

The rearrangement links TRBV5-6 to TRBJ1-1; D is perhaps TRBD1 (5 bases). The CDR3 spans 13 residues. Trimming stripped 4 bases from V and 4 bases from J, with 11 bases between. Germline assignment: CDR1 SGHDT and CDR2 YYEEEE. The CDR3 region is CASSPAGITEAFF. The CDR3 region has the DNA TGTGCCAGCAGCCCGGCAGGGATCACTGAAGCTTTCTTT.

The chain links TRBV9 to TRBJ1-2; D gene uncertain. With 0 bases removed from V and 2 bases from J, the gap between germline ends came to 14 bases. The CDR3 runs 16 residues. Germline V lookup: CDR1 SGDLS, CDR2 YYNGEE. CDR3 residues: CASSVATGGPNYGYTF. The CDR3 DNA reads as TGTGCCAGCAGCGTAGCTACGGGCGGGCCCAACTATGGCTACACCTTC.

The V and J genes are TRBV5-5 and TRBJ2-4; 12 bases align to TRBD2. Germline-derived CDR1 and CDR2 are SGHKS and YYEKEE (reference sequence). The CDR3 covers 17 residues. J lost 7 bases, V lost 0 bases, and 8 bases had no gene match. The CDR3 coding sequence is TGTGCCAGCAGCTTGGTCCCGACTAGCGGGGGCGGGAACATTCAGTACTTC. Residues: CASSLVPTSGGGNIQYF.

Details on this clone: One junction end does not reproduce the germline sequence, and a read error may be involved. The chain links TRBV27 to TRBJ2-6; TRBD1 aligns across 10 bases. This CDR3 region has 18 residues. Germline CDR1 and CDR2: MNHEY and SMNVEV (reference sequence). The CDR3 DNA follows: TGTGCCAGCATCTCCCGGGACAGGGGTGTAGATGGGGCCAGCGTCCTGACTTTC. Its translation: CASISRDRGVDGASVLTF.

V and J are TRBV6-1 and TRBJ1-4, with 7 bases lining up with TRBD1. This CDR3 spans 14 amino acids. The trim removed 11 bases at V and 3 bases at J, leaving 9 bases unmatched. Germline loops: CDR1 MNHNS, CDR2 SASEGT. CDR3 nucleotide sequence: TGTGCCGCAGAGACAGGGCTGGCTAATGAAAAACTGTTTTTT. This gives the protein CAAETGLANEKLFF.

The rearrangement joins TRBV7-2 to TRBJ2-5; 9 bases are shared with TRBD1. CDR3 length equals 13 residues. V lost 6 bases and J lost 5; bases outside the gene matches: 4. Germline V gene lookup returns CDR1 SGHTA and CDR2 FQGNSA. The CDR3 sequence: CASRQGAGETQYF. The CDR3 DNA reads TGTGCCAGCAGACAGGGGGCCGGGGAGACCCAGTACTTC. Variable domain in full (rest from reference TRBV7-2 and TRBJ2-5): GAGVSQSPSNKVTEKGKDVELRCDPISGHTALYWYRQSLGQGLEFLIYFQGNSAPDKSGLPSDRFSAERTGGSVSTLTIQRTQQEDSAVYLCASRQGAGETQYFGPGTRLLVL.

This chain links TRBV28 with TRBJ2-7; D remains ambiguous. The CDR3 is 14 residues long. The ends were cut back, 2 bases at V and 4 bases at J, with 12 bases in the middle. CDR1 is MDHEN and CDR2 is SYDVKM in the germline V gene. The CDR3 loop is CASSLPQEQYEQYF. The CDR3 coding sequence is TGTGCCAGCAGTTTACCCCAAGAACAATACGAGCAGTACTTC.

This chain links TRBV6-4 with TRBJ2-7; 7 nucleotides match TRBD1. J gave up 1 base and V 7 bases, and 7 bases lay outside the gene matches. The germline V gene encodes CDR1 MRHNA and CDR2 SNTAGT. The CDR3 spans 14 residues. CDR3 nucleotides: TGTGCCAGCAAGACAGGGAAAGGGTCCTACGAGCAGTACTTC. It encodes CASKTGKGSYEQYF.